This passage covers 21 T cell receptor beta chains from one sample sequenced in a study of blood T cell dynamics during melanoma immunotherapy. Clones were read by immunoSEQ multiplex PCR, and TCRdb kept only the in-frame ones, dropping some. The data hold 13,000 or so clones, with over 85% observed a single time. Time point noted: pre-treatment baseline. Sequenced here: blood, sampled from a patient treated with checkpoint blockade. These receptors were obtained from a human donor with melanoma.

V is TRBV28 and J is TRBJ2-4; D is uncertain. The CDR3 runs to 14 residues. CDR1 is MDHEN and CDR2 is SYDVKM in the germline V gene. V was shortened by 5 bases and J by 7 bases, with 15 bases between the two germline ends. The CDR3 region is CASSPHPTKNIQYF. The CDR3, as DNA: TGTGCCAGCAGTCCGCACCCCACTAAGAACATTCAGTACTTC.

The CDR3 region has the DNA TGTGCCAGCAGTTACTCGAAAAACCACTACGAGCAGTACTTC. Translation gives CASSYSKNHYEQYF. The chain employs TRBV6-5 and TRBJ2-7; D remains ambiguous. Trimming took off 0 bases at V and 3 bases at J, with 9 bases between the two ends. This CDR3 is 14 amino acids long. Per the germline V gene, CDR1 is MNHEY and CDR2 is SVGAGI.

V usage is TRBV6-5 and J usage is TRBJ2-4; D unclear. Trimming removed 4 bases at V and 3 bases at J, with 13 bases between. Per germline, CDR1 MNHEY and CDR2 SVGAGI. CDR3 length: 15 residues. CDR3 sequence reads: CASSSLGQVKNIQYF. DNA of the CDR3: TGTGCCAGCAGTTCCCTAGGGCAGGTCAAAAACATTCAGTACTTC.

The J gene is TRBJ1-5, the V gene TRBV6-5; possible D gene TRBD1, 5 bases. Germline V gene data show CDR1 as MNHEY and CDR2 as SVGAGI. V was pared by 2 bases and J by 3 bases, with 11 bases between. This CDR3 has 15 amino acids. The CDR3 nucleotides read TGTGCCAGCAGTTACGGGGCCGGTTTCAATCAGCCCCAGCATTTT. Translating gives CASSYGAGFNQPQHF.

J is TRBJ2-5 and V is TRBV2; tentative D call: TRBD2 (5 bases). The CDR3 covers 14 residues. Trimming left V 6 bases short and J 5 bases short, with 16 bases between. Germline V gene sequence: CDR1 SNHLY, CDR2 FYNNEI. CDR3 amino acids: CASSPGRSVETQYF. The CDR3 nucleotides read TGTGCCAGCAGCCCTGGGCGTAGCGTTGAGACCCAGTACTTC.

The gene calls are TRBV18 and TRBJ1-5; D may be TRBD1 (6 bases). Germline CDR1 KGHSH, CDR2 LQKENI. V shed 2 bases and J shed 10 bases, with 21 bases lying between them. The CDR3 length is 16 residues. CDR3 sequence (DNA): TGTGCCAGCTCACCAGGCGGAGGGGGGGCGAATGTTCCCCAGCATTTT. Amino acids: CASSPGGGGANVPQHF.

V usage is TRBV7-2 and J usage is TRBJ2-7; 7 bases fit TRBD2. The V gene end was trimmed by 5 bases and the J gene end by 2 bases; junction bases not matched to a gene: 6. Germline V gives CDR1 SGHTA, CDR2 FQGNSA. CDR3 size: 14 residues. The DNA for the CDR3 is TGTGCCAGCAGCCCCGGGGGGAGCGCCTACGAGCAGTACTTC. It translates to CASSPGGSAYEQYF.

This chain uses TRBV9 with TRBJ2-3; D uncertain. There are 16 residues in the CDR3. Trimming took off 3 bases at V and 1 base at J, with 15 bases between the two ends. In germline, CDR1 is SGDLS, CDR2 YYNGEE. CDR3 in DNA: TGTGCCAGCAGCGCACTGAACGGTCGGGGCACAGATACGCAGTATTTT. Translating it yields CASSALNGRGTDTQYF.

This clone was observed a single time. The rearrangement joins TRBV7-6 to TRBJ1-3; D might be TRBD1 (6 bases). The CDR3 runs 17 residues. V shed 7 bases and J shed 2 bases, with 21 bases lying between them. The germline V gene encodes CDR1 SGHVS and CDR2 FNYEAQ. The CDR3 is CASTPMWGAIPGNTIYF. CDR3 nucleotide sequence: TGTGCCAGCACCCCCATGTGGGGGGCGATTCCTGGAAACACCATATATTTT.

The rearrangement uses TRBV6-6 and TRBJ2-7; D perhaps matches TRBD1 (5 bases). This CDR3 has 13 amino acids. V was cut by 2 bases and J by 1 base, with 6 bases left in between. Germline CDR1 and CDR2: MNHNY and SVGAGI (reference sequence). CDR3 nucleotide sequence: TGTGCCAGCAGTTACGGACAATCCTACGAGCAGTACTTC. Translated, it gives CASSYGQSYEQYF.

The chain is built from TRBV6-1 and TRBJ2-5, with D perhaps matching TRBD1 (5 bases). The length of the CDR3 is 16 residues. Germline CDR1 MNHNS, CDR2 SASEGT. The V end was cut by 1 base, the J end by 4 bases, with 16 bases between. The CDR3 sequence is CASSEGRQRVGETQYF. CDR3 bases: TGTGCCAGCAGTGAAGGGAGACAGAGAGTGGGAGAGACCCAGTACTTC.

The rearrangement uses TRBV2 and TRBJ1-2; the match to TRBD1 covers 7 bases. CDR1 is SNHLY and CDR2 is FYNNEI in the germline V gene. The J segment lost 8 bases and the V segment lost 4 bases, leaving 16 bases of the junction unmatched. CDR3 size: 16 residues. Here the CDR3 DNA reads TGTGCCAGCAGTGTCCGGGACAGAATCCCTCGTGGCGGCTACACCTTC. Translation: CASSVRDRIPRGGYTF.

CDR3: CASSQEYSTYEQYF. In DNA, the CDR3 is TGTGCCAGCAGCCAAGAATACAGTACCTACGAGCAGTACTTC. V usage is TRBV14 and J usage is TRBJ2-5; D is undetermined. The DNA end favors TRBJ2-7, so the J call may be wrong. Germline V gene data show CDR1 as SGHDN and CDR2 as FVKESK. This CDR3 is built from 14 residues.

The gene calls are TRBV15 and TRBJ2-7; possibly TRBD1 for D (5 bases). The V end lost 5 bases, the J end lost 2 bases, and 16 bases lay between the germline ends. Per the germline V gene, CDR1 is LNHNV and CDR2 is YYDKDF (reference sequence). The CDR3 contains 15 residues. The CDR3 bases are TGTGCCACCAGCTCAGAACCGACAGCGACCTACGAGCAGTACTTC. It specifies CATSSEPTATYEQYF.

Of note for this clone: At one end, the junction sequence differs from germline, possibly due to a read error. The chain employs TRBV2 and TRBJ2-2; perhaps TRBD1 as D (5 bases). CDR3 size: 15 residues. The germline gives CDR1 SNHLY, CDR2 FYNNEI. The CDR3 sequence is CASREGQWNTGELFF. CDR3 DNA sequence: TGTGCCAGCAGGGAAGGACAATGGAACACCGGGGAGCTGTTTTTT.

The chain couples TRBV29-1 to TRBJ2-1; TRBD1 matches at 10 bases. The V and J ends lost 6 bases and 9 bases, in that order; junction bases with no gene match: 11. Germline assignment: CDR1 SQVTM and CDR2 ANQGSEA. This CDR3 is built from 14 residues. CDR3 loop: CSVPPGQGFAEQFF. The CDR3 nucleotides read TGCAGCGTACCACCGGGACAGGGGTTTGCTGAGCAGTTCTTC.

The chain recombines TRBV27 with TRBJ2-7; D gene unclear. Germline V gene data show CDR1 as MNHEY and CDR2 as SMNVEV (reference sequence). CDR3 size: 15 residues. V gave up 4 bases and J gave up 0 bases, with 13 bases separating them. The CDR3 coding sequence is TGTGCCAGCAGTTCTCAGACCGGATCCTCCTACGAGCAGTACTTC. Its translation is CASSSQTGSSYEQYF.

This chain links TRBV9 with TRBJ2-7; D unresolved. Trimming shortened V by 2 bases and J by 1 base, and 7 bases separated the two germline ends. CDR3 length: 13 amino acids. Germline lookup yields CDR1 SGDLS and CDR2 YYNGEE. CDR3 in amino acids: CASSVKESYEQYF. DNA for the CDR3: TGTGCCAGCAGCGTCAAAGAATCCTACGAGCAGTACTTC. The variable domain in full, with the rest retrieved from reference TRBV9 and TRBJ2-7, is DSGVTQTPKHLITATGQRVTLRCSPRSGDLSVYWYQQSLDQGLQFLIQYYNGEERAKGNILERFSAQQFPDLHSELNLSSLELGDSALYFCASSVKESYEQYFGPGTRLTVT.

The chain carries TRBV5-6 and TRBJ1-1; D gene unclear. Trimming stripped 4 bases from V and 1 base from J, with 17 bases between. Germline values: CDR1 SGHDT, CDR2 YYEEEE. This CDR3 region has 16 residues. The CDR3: CASSLVFRGENTEAFF. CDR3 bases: TGTGCCAGCAGCCTAGTTTTCCGCGGCGAGAACACTGAAGCTTTCTTT.

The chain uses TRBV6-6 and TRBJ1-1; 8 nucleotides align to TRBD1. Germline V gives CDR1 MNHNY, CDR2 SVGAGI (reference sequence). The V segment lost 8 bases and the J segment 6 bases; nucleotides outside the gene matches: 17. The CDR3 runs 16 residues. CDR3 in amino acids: CASQGGQGIGKAEAFF. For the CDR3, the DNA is TGTGCCAGCCAAGGCGGACAGGGTATTGGGAAGGCTGAAGCTTTCTTT.

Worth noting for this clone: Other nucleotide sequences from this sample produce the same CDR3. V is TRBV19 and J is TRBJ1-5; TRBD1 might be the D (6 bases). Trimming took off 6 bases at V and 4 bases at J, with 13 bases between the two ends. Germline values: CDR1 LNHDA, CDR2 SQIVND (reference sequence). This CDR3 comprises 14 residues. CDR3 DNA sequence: TGTGCCAGTAGCGTAAGGGGGAGGAATCAGCCCCAGCATTTT. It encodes CASSVRGRNQPQHF.